A selection of T cell receptor beta chains follows, all from one sample in a study of cytomegalovirus exposure and HLA in healthy donors. TCRdb's copy holds only in-frame clones and misses some; the assay was immunoSEQ multiplex PCR. This repertoire shows tens of thousands of clones, more than 65% found once; its top ten account for 12%. Sequenced material: PBMCs. These receptors were taken from a male donor in good health and CMV-seropositive. Both conserved end residues are part of each CDR3. A clone size is listed for some rows: how often the clone was seen (once, few, many), or a class if it is expanded.

-,TRBJ2-1,TRBV5-1,CASSLVGGSYNEQFF
-,TRBJ2-5,TRBV5-1,CASSWGSGSKIEQYF
-,TRBJ1-1,TRBV25-1,CASSETRGYTEAFF
-,TRBJ1-1,TRBV5-6,CASSFLGGTEAFF
-,TRBJ1-2,TRBV29-1,CSVPGGMNRFYGYTF
-,TRBJ2-5,TRBV5-1,CASSLAPGETQYF
-,TRBJ1-2,TRBV6-1,CASSPGTGTNYGYTF
-,TRBJ1-2,TRBV30,CAWNYQEAGGYTF
-,TRBJ1-2,TRBV4-2,CASSQGQGEYGYTF
once,TRBJ2-2,TRBV5-4,CASSLGSGGASGELFF
-,TRBJ1-4,TRBV5-6,CASSVTGHLATNEKLFF
-,-,TRBV7-2,CASSLQTGRNTGELFF
-,TRBJ1-1,TRBV7-2,CASSLGTGEIAFF
few,TRBJ1-5,TRBV5-5,CASSELSGGQPQHF
once,TRBJ2-2,TRBV11-3,CASSLRTGTENTGELFF
-,TRBJ1-2,TRBV18,CASSPRDRGSSYGYTF
-,TRBJ2-1,TRBV5-1,CASSLPFLAGGKNEQFF
few,TRBJ1-1,TRBV12-5,CASEGGGYFEEAFF
-,-,TRBV10-1,CASSEGLAARFGEQYF
-,TRBJ2-3,TRBV19,CASRLAGTDTQYF
-,TRBJ2-7,TRBV7-2,CASSLAGAAYEQYF
-,TRBJ2-7,TRBV4-1,CASSQEFTGGRGGQYF
-,TRBJ1-5,TRBV19,CASSTSQIQGYSNQPQHF
-,TRBJ2-7,TRBV10-2,CASSGSGGRNEQYF
-,TRBJ1-3,TRBV13,CASSLRGTGNTIYF
-,TRBJ2-7,TRBV4-3,CASSQDGRDSHYEQYF
-,TRBJ1-5,TRBV28,CASSPRDNQPQHF
-,TRBJ2-2,TRBV10-2,CASRLSGGLNTGELFF
-,TRBJ2-7,TRBV4-2,CASSQDASGRSFEQYF
-,TRBJ1-1,TRBV18,CASSPPMAGTTEAFF
-,TRBJ2-5,TRBV7-2,CASSLTSETQYF
-,TRBJ2-7,TRBV5-6,CASSFRYSYEQYF
once,TRBJ2-1,TRBV6-5,CASSGSGSSYNEQFF
-,TRBJ2-2,TRBV29-1,CSVETGGGGELFF
once,TRBJ2-3,TRBV6-6,CASTGSQPGGTQYF
-,TRBJ2-1,TRBV5-1,CASTKLGQKGYNEQFF
-,TRBJ2-1,TRBV15,CATSRETGTSGIEQFF
-,TRBJ2-7,TRBV11-3,CASSLGGSYEQYF
-,TRBJ2-1,TRBV11-2,CASSPLGNEQFF
-,TRBJ2-1,TRBV5-1,CASSLLAGGGNEQFF
few,TRBJ1-1,TRBV5-6,CASSGGHLNTEAFF
-,TRBJ2-5,TRBV5-1,CASSGGQGAETQYF
-,TRBJ2-5,TRBV7-2,CASSLSLPGRGETQYF
-,TRBJ2-2,TRBV29-1,CSVAFTGELFF
-,TRBJ1-2,TRBV5-4,CASSLQGANYGYTF
once,TRBJ2-7,TRBV7-9,CASSTRQGITYEQYF
-,TRBJ1-1,TRBV27,CASSFFMNTEAFF
-,TRBJ1-5,TRBV27,CASSSLTGGQPQHF